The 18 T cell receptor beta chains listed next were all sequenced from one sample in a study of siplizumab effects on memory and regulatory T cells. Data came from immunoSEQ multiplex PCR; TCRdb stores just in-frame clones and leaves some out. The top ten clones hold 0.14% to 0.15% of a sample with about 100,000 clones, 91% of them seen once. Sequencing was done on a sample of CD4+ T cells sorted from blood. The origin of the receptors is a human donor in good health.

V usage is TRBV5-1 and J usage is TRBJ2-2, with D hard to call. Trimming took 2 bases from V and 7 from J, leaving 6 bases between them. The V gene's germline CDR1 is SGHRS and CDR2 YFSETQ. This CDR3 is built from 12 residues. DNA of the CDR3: TGCGCCAGCAGCTTAAATGACGGGGAGCTGTTTTTT. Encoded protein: CASSLNDGELFF. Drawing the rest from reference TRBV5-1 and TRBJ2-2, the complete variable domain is KAGVTQTPRYLIKTRGQQVTLSCSPISGHRSVSWYQQTPGQGLQFLFEYFSETQRNKGNFPGRFSGRQFSNSRSEMNVSTLELGDSALYLCASSLNDGELFFGEGSRLTVL.

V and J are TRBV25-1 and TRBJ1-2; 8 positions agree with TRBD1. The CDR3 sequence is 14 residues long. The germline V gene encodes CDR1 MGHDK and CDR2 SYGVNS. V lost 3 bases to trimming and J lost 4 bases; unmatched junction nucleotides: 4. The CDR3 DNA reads TGTGCCAGCAGTGAGCCGGGACAGGTCTATGGCTACACCTTC. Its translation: CASSEPGQVYGYTF.

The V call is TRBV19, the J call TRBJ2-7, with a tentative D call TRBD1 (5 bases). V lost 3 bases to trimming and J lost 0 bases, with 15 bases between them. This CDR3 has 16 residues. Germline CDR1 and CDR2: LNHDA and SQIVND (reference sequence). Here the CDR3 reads CASSISAGLSSYEQYF. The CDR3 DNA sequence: TGTGCCAGTAGTATCTCCGCAGGGTTGAGCTCCTACGAGCAGTACTTC.

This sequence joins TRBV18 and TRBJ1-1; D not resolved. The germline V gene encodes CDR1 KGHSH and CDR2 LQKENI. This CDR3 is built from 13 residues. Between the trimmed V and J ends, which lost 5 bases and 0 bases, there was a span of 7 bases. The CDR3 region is CASSTGLNTEAFF. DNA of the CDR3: TGTGCCAGCTCAACGGGTCTGAACACTGAAGCTTTCTTT.

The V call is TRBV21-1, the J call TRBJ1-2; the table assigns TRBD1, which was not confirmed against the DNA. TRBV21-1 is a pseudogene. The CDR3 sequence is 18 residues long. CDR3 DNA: TGTGCCAGCAGCCCGACCCCCAGGTGGGGACAGGCTTTCATAGGCTACACCTTC. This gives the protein CASSPTPRWGQAFIGYTF.

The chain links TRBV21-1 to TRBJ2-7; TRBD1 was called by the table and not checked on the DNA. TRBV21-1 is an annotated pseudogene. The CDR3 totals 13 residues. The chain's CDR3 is CASSTHRAYEQYF. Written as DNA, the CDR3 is TGTGCCAGCAGCACCCACAGGGCCTACGAGCAGTACTTC.

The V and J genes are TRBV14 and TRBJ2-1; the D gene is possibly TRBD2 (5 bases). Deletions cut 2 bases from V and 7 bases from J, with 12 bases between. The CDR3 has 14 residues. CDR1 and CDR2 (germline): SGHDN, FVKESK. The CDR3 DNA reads TGTGCCAGCAGCCAAAGCGGACCGTTAAATGAGCAGTTCTTC. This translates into CASSQSGPLNEQFF.

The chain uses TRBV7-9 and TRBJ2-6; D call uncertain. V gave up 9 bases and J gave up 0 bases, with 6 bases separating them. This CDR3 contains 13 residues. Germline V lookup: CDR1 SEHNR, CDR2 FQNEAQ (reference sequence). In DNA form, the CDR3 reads TGTGCCAGGGGTAGCTCTGGGGCCAACGTCCTGACTTTC. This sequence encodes CARGSSGANVLTF.

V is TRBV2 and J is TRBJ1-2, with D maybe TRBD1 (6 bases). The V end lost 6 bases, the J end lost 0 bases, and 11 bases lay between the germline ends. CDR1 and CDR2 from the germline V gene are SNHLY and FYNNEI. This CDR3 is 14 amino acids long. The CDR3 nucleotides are TGTGCCAGCAGACGACAGGCAGCTAACTATGGCTACACCTTC. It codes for CASRRQAANYGYTF.

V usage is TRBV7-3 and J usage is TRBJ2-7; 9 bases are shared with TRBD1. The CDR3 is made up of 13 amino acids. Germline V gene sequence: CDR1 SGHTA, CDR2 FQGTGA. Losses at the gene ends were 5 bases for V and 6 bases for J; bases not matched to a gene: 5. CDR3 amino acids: CASSLQGASEQYF. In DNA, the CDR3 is TGTGCCAGCAGCCTACAGGGGGCAAGCGAGCAGTACTTC.

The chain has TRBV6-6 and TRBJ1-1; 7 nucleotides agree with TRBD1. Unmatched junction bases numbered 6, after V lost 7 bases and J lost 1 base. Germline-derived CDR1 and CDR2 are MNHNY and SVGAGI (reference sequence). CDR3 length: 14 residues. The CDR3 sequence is CASNAGTANTEAFF. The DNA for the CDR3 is TGTGCCAGCAACGCCGGGACAGCGAACACTGAAGCTTTCTTT.

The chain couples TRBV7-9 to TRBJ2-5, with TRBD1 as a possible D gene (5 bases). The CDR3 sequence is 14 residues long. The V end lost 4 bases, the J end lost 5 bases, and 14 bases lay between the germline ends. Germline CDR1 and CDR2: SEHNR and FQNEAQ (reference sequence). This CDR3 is CASSWYQGPETQYF. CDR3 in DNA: TGTGCCAGCAGCTGGTACCAGGGTCCGGAGACCCAGTACTTC.

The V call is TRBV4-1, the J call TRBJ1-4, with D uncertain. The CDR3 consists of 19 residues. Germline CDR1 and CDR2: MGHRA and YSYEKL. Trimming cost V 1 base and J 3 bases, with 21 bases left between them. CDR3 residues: CASSQGLRVQAMANEKLFF. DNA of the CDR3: TGCGCCAGCAGCCAAGGACTGAGGGTTCAGGCAATGGCTAATGAAAAACTGTTTTTT.

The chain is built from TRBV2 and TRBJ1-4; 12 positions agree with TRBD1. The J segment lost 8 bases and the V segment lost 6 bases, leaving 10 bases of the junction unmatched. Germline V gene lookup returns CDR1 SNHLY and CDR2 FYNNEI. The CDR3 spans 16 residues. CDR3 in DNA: TGTGCCAGCAGGACCGGGACAGGGGGCGTCGGAGAAAAACTGTTTTTT. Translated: CASRTGTGGVGEKLFF.

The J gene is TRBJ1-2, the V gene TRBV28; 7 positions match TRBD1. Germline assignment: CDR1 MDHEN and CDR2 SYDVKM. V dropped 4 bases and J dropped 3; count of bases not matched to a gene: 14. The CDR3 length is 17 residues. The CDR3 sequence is CASSSRQWGTAYYGYTF. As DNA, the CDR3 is TGTGCCAGCAGTTCACGGCAGTGGGGGACAGCTTACTATGGCTACACCTTC.

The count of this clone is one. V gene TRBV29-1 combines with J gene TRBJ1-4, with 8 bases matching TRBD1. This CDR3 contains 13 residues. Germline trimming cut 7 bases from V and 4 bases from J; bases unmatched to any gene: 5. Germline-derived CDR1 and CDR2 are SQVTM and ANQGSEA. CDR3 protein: CSAGTGYNEKLFF. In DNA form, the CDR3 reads TGCAGCGCGGGGACAGGATATAATGAAAAACTGTTTTTT.

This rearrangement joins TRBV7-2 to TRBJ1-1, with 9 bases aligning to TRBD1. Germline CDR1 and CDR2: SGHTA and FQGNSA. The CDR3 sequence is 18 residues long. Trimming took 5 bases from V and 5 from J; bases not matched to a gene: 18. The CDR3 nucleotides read TGTGCCAGCAGCCCAGGAGGTACTAGGACAGGGGCGAATACTGAAGCTTTCTTT. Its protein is CASSPGGTRTGANTEAFF.

The CDR3 region is CASSVAGRGEFNEQFF. The CDR3 DNA reads TGTGCCAGCAGCGTCGCAGGCCGGGGGGAATTCAATGAGCAGTTCTTC. V is TRBV7-9 and J is TRBJ2-1; 7 bases are a match to TRBD2. This CDR3 has 16 residues. In germline, CDR1 is SEHNR, CDR2 FQNEAQ (reference sequence). The J segment lost 6 bases and the V segment lost 5 bases, leaving 13 bases of the junction unmatched.